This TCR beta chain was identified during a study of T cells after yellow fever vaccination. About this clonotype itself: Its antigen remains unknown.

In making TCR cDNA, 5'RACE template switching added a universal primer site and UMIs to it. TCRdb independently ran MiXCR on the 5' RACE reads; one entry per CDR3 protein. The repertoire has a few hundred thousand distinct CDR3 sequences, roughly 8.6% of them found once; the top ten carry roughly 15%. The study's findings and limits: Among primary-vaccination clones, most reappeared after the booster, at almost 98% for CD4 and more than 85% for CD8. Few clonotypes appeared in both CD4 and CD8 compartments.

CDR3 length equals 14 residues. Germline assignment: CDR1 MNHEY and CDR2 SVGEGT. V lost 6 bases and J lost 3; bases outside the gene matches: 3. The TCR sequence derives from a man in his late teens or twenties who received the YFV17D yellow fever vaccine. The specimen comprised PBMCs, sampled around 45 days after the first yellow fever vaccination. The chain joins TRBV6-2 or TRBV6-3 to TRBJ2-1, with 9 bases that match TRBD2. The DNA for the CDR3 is TGTGCCAGCAGCAGGACTAGCGACTACAATGAGCAGTTCTTC. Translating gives CASSRTSDYNEQFF.